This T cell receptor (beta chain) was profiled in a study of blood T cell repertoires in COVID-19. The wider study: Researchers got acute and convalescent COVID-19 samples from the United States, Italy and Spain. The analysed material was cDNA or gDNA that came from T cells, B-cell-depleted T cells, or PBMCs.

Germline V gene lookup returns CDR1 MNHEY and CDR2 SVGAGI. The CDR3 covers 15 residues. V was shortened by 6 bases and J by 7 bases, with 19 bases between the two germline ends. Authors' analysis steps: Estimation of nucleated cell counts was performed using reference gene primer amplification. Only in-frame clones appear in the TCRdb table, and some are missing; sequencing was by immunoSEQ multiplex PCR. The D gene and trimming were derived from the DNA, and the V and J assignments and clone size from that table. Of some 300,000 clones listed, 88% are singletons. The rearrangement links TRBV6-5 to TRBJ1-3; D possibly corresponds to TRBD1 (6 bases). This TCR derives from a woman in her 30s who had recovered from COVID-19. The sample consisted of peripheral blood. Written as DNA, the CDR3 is TGTGCCAGCAGCCAAACAGGGACCATCGGGAACACCATATATTTT. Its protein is CASSQTGTIGNTIYF.